Below, one TCR beta chain is given with its context. No antigen is known for it. The time point here: cycle 4 day 1 (C4D1), after about 6 weeks of nivolumab. Every patient experienced relapse after autologous stem cell transplantation, and brentuximab vedotin exposure varied. Per the germline V gene, CDR1 is SGHAT and CDR2 is FQNNGV. This CDR3 is 14 amino acids long. V was clipped by 0 bases and J by 4 bases; unmatched bases: 3. The data stem from a study of PD-1 blockade in classical Hodgkin lymphoma. Overall study findings and caveats: Sources of repertoire differences remain undefined, possibly disease activity or prior therapy. Relative to healthy donors, newly diagnosed patients reportedly had lower baseline TCR diversity, which was reported as lower still in relapsed/refractory patients.

The method was immunoSEQ multiplex PCR; TCRdb's version includes in-frame clones alone and lacks a portion of them. The sample lists around 90,000 clones, 78% seen once, with 9.4% in the top ten. The sample in question was peripheral blood mononuclear cells (PBMCs), obtained before the fourth cycle of nivolumab. This TCR was sampled from a human donor with classical Hodgkin lymphoma. The V call is TRBV11-2, the J call TRBJ2-7; 7 nucleotides match TRBD2. The CDR3 nucleotides read TGTGCCAGCAGCTTAGACCCGGGACTATACGAGCAGTACTTC. Its translation is CASSLDPGLYEQYF. The whole variable domain, filled in from reference TRBV11-2 and TRBJ2-7, reads EAGVAQSPRYKIIEKRQSVAFWCNPISGHATLYWYQQILGQGPKLLIQFQNNGVVDDSQLPKDRFSAERLKGVDSTLKIQPAKLEDSAVYLCASSLDPGLYEQYFGPGTRLTVT.